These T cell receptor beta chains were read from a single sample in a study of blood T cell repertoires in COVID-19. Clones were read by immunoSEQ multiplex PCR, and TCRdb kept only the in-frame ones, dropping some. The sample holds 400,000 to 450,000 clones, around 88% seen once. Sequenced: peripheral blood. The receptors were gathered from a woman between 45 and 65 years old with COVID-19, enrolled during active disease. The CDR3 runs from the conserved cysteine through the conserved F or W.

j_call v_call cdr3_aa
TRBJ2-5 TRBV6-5 CASSYSGGQETQYF
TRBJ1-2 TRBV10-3 CAIRVETATLYGYTF
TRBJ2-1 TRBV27 CASSFRSDEQFF
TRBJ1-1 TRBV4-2 CASSQGTGTSNTEAFF
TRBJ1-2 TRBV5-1 CASSPRTDSTNYGYTF
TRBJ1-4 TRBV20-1 CSASTGTGINEKLFF
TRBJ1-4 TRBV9 CASSVADSRGEKLFF
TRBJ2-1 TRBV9 CASSVEQGVSYNEQFF
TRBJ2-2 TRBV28 CASSQRGTVNTGELFF
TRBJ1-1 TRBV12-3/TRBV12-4 CASIIQGGTEAFF
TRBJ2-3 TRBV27 CATLTSSGGTDTQYF
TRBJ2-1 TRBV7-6 CASSRGLAHEQFF
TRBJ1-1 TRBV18 CASSPYRSSDTEAFF
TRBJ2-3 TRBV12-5 CASGLPGQGTDTQYF
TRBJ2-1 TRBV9 CASSRFLAGVFNEQFF
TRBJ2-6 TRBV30 CAWRRDRGVPSGANVLTF
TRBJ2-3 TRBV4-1 CASSQRSGSLIDTQYF
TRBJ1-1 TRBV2 CASSRGTEAFF
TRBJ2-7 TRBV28 CASSSTGGGYEQYF
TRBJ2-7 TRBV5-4 CASSLDLGTGYYEQYF
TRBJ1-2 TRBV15 CATSRDLGRGVNYGYTF
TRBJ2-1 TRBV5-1 CASTSGQGISYNEQFF
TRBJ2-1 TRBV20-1 CSASTPVPRTSGDNEQFF
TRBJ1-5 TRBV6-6 CASSYGGQGNQPQHF
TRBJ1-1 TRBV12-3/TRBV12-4 CASTTTGVQAFF
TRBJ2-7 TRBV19 CASSSTGQRYEQYF
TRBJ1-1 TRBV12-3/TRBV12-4 CASSLLYGTEAFF
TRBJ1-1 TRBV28 CASSLFFTGDNTEAFF
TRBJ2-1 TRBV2 CASIIGTGGLNEQFF
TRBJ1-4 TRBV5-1 CASSRRTGLTATNEKLFF
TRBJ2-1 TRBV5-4 CASSLGSGGPSSYNEQFF
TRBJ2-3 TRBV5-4 CASYPQGAWADTQYF
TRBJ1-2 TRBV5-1 CASSLEVGEGYTF
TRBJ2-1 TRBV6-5 CASRNRDEQFF
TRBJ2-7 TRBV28 CASKTPGFSYEQYF
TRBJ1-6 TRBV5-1 CASSSSSSYNSPLHF
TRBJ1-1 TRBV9 CASSVDEGDEAFF
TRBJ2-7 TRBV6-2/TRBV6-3 CASSPRLAGAAEQYF
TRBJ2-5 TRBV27 CASSLSTGRETQYF
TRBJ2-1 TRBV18 CASSLARNEQFF
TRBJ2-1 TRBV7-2 CASSSLLAGGTVAYNEQFF
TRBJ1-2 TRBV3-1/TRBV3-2 CASSQAGTGEFRGYTF
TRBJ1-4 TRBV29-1 CSVEPRGLNEKLFF
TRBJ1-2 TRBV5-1 CASSIRTGEAYGYTF
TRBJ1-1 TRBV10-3 CAIGQGGTEAFF
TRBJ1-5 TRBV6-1 CASSENIRSQPQHF
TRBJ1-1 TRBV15 CATSRGGSTAYGTEAFF
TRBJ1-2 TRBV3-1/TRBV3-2 CASSQEWAGQGGYTF
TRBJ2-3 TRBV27 CASSTRSGADTQYF
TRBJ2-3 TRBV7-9 CASSFSGEVTDTQYF